Below are 20 T cell receptor beta chains sequenced from a single sample in a study of CD8+CD57+ T cells in acquired aplastic anemia. Profiling that covered TCR beta VDJ and CDR3 relied on genomic DNA as its template. TCRdb called the reads again in MiXCR, with one record for every CDR3 protein. The table includes around 200,000 distinct CDR3 sequences, about three fifths detected once. Sequencing involved patients with CD8+CD57+ cell expansion previously shown by flow cytometry. Material: sorted CD4+, CD8+, or CD8+CD57+ T cells (not recorded which) from PBMCs. These receptors came from a human donor with aplastic anemia.

V and J are TRBV2 and TRBJ2-1; 9 positions agree with TRBD1. Germline V lookup: CDR1 SNHLY, CDR2 FYNNEI. The CDR3 extends over 16 amino acids. Trimming took 4 bases from V and 8 from J; bases not matched to a gene: 12. The CDR3 is CASSGSYRDRADEQFF. In DNA, the CDR3 is TGTGCCAGCAGTGGGAGCTACCGGGACAGGGCAGATGAGCAGTTCTTC. The full variable domain, completed using reference TRBV2 and TRBJ2-1, is EPEVTQTPSHQVTQMGQEVILRCVPISNHLYFYWYRQILGQKVEFLVSFYNNEISEKSEIFDDQFSVERPDGSNFTLKIRSTKLEDSAMYFCASSGSYRDRADEQFFGPGTRLTVL.

V is TRBV7-3 and J is TRBJ1-3; D ambiguous. The CDR3 spans 14 residues. CDR1 is SGHTA, CDR2 FQGTGA, per germline. Trimming shortened V by 1 base and J by 2 bases, and 6 bases separated the two germline ends. CDR3 coding DNA: TGTGCCAGCAGCTTAATGGCAGCTGGAAACACCATATATTTT. Translated, it gives CASSLMAAGNTIYF.

The chain joins TRBV10-3 to TRBJ2-7; 7 nucleotides agree with TRBD1. The CDR3 has 15 amino acids. Unmatched junction bases numbered 7, after V lost 3 bases and J lost 2 bases. Germline CDR1 and CDR2: ENHRY and SYGVKD. This chain's CDR3 is CAISDGLGQAYEQYF. Written as DNA, the CDR3 is TGTGCCATCAGTGACGGTTTAGGACAGGCCTACGAGCAGTACTTC.

This clonotype was seen a single time. The chain carries TRBV7-9 and TRBJ2-1; TRBD1 matches at 9 bases. The CDR3 is made up of 15 amino acids. CDR1 SEHNR and CDR2 FQNEAQ come from the germline V gene (reference sequence). The ends lost 5 bases at V and 2 bases at J; junction bases unmatched: 4. The DNA of the CDR3 is TGTGCCAGCAGCACCCGGACAGGGGCCTACAATGAGCAGTTCTTC. The encoded protein is CASSTRTGAYNEQFF.

This chain joins TRBV5-1 and TRBJ2-7; D is ambiguous. V was shortened by 2 bases and J by 3 bases, with 12 bases between the two germline ends. Germline values: CDR1 SGHRS, CDR2 YFSETQ. This CDR3 is 14 amino acids long. This CDR3 is CASSLQVGVYEQYF. DNA for the CDR3: TGCGCCAGCAGCTTACAAGTGGGCGTCTACGAGCAGTACTTC.

This clonotype was detected a few times. The rearrangement joins TRBV7-2 to TRBJ2-1; D is unclear. The CDR3 is 12 amino acids. Trimming pared 5 bases from V and 15 bases from J, leaving 17 bases between. Per germline, CDR1 SGHTA and CDR2 FQGNSA. The CDR3 region has the DNA TGTGCCAGCAGCCACGATCTGCGTGGCGCGTTCTTC. As protein: CASSHDLRGAFF. The variable domain in full, with the rest retrieved from reference TRBV7-2 and TRBJ2-1, is GAGVSQSPSNKVTEKGKDVELRCDPISGHTALYWYRQSLGQGLEFLIYFQGNSAPDKSGLPSDRFSAERTGGSVSTLTIQRTQQEDSAVYLCASSHDLRGAFFGPGTRLTVL.

The chain carries TRBV29-1 and TRBJ2-7; possibly TRBD1 or TRBD2 for D (5 bases each). This CDR3 contains 12 residues. Deletions cut 5 bases from V and 5 bases from J, with 13 bases between. The germline V gene has CDR1 SQVTM and CDR2 ANQGSEA. As DNA, the CDR3 is TGCAGCGTTCAAAGAGGGGACCACGAGCAGTACTTC. The encoded protein is CSVQRGDHEQYF.

CDR3 sequence: CASRGNTEAFF. CDR3 coding DNA: TGTGCCAGCAGAGGGAACACTGAAGCTTTCTTT. V and J are TRBV7-9 and TRBJ1-1, with unresolved D. The CDR3 is 11 residues long. Trimming pared 6 bases from V and 1 base from J, leaving 3 bases between. Germline CDR1 SEHNR, CDR2 FQNEAQ (reference sequence).

This clonotype was detected only a few times. The chain has TRBV7-9 and TRBJ1-1, with D unclear. The CDR3 consists of 12 residues. V was shortened by 3 bases and J by 3 bases, with 5 bases between the two germline ends. Germline V gives CDR1 SEHNR, CDR2 FQNEAQ (reference sequence). Written as DNA, the CDR3 is TGTGCCAGCAGCTTCGACGACACTGAAGCTTTCTTT. Protein: CASSFDDTEAFF.

The J gene is TRBJ2-3, the V gene TRBV7-9, with 8 positions matching TRBD2. This CDR3 comprises 15 residues. Germline CDR1 SEHNR, CDR2 FQNEAQ (reference sequence). Germline trimming cut 5 bases from V and 2 bases from J; bases unmatched to any gene: 6. The CDR3, as DNA: TGTGCCAGCAGCGCCACTAGCGGTTCCACAGATACGCAGTATTTT. It encodes CASSATSGSTDTQYF.

This clonotype was seen a single time. V and J are TRBV7-3 and TRBJ2-5, with 8 bases matching TRBD1. Trimming removed 4 bases from V and 5 bases from J; junction bases left unmatched: 6. The CDR3 spans 14 residues. Germline-derived CDR1 and CDR2 are SGHTA and FQGTGA. The CDR3 DNA reads TGTGCCAGCAGCTCGACAGGGGATCCGGAGACCCAGTACTTC. Protein sequence: CASSSTGDPETQYF.

There are many counts of this clonotype. The chain carries TRBV6-5 and TRBJ2-7, with D possibly TRBD1 on 6 matching bases. This CDR3 is built from 15 residues. Germline V gene sequence: CDR1 MNHEY, CDR2 SVGAGI. V dropped 2 bases and J dropped 3 bases, with 14 bases sitting between them. The CDR3 nucleotides are TGTGCCAGCAGTTACGGGCAGGGGACCAGCTACGAGCAGTACTTC. It encodes CASSYGQGTSYEQYF.

This chain links TRBV20-1 with TRBJ2-1; 9 nucleotides line up with TRBD2. The V gene end was trimmed by 5 bases and the J gene end by 11 bases; junction bases not matched to a gene: 10. The CDR3 totals 13 residues. Per the germline V gene, CDR1 is DFQATT and CDR2 is SNEGSKA (reference sequence). As DNA, the CDR3 is TGCAGTGCTTGGGTAGCGGGAGTGGGGAAGCAGTTCTTC. It is translated as CSAWVAGVGKQFF.

In its sample, this clonotype was seen a few times. Being one base from a much bigger clone, this may be a read error. V and J are TRBV4-1 and TRBJ1-2, with a possible D match to TRBD1 (5 bases). V was shortened by 3 bases and J by 7 bases, with 15 bases between the two germline ends. The CDR3 has 14 residues. CDR1 and CDR2 (germline): MGHRA, YSYEKL. Written as DNA, the CDR3 is TGCGCCAGCAGCCACGCAGCCAGGGCGCGTGGCTACACCTTC. Its translation: CASSHAARARGYTF.

This clonotype was seen a handful of times. The V and J genes are TRBV10-1 and TRBJ1-1, with D unclear. The CDR3 sequence is 12 residues long. V was trimmed by 2 bases and J by 3 bases, leaving 4 bases between them. CDR1 is WNHNN, CDR2 SYGVQD, per germline (reference sequence). CDR3 loop: CASSEGHTEAFF. CDR3 sequence (DNA): TGCGCCAGCAGTGAGGGTCACACTGAAGCTTTCTTT.

This chain links TRBV9 with TRBJ2-5; 10 nucleotides align to TRBD2. The CDR3 spans 15 residues. The germline V gene encodes CDR1 SGDLS and CDR2 YYNGEE. Trimming took 3 bases from V and 5 from J; bases not matched to a gene: 7. CDR3 DNA sequence: TGTGCCAGCAGCGCCCTCGGGACTAGCGCCGAGACCCAGTACTTC. It translates to CASSALGTSAETQYF.

The chain is built from TRBV9 and TRBJ2-1, with D perhaps assigned TRBD1 or TRBD2 (7 bases each). Trimming left V 4 bases short and J 4 bases short, with 18 bases between. The CDR3 length is 16 residues. Germline-derived CDR1 and CDR2 are SGDLS and YYNGEE. The CDR3 loop is CASSSREGAQYNEQFF. The CDR3 DNA is TGTGCCAGCAGCTCAAGGGAGGGGGCGCAGTACAATGAGCAGTTCTTC.

The chain links TRBV20-1 to TRBJ1-4; D is unclear. The V and J ends lost 0 bases and 3 bases respectively, with 11 bases between them. The CDR3 length is 15 residues. CDR1 is DFQATT and CDR2 is SNEGSKA in the germline V gene (reference sequence). DNA of the CDR3: TGCAGTGCTAGAGATAGCTACACCCCTAATGAAAAACTGTTTTTT. Amino acid sequence: CSARDSYTPNEKLFF.

The CDR3 is CASRIGTGSTGELFF. CDR3 sequence (DNA): TGTGCCAGCAGAATCGGGACAGGGTCCACCGGGGAGCTGTTTTTT. The gene calls are TRBV7-2 and TRBJ2-2, with 9 positions matching TRBD1. The CDR3 length is 15 residues. CDR1 and CDR2 (germline): SGHTA, FQGNSA. J lost 4 bases, V lost 6 bases, and 6 bases had no gene match. Together with reference TRBV7-2 and TRBJ2-2, the CDR3 gives the full variable domain: GAGVSQSPSNKVTEKGKDVELRCDPISGHTALYWYRQSLGQGLEFLIYFQGNSAPDKSGLPSDRFSAERTGGSVSTLTIQRTQQEDSAVYLCASRIGTGSTGELFFGEGSRLTVL.

This clonotype was seen more than once but under ten times. The junction departs from the called germline gene at one end, perhaps through a read error. The chain couples TRBV5-1 to TRBJ2-7; 7 nucleotides match TRBD2. From germline, CDR1 is SGHRS and CDR2 YFSETQ. The CDR3 length is 15 residues. The CDR3 spells CASSRWGGYSYEQYF. As DNA, the CDR3 is TGTGCCAGCAGCCGTTGGGGAGGGTACTCCTACGAGCAGTACTTC.